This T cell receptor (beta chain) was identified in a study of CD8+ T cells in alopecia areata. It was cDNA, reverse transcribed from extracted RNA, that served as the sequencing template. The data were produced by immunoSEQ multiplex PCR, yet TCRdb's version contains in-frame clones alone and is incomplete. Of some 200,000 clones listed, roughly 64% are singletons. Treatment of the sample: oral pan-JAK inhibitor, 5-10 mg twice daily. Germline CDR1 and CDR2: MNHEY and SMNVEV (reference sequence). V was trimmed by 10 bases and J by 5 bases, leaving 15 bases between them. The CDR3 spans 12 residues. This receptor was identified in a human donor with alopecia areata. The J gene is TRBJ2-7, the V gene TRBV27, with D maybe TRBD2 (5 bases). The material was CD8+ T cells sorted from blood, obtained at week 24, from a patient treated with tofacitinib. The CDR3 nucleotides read TGTGCCACAGGAGGCAGGAGAAACGAGCAGTACTTC. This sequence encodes CATGGRRNEQYF.